The 5 T cell receptor beta chains listed next were all sequenced from one sample in a study of blood T cells in healthy people across ages. Alongside a J-beta primer mix, a sample-barcoded 5' primer served in a second PCR lasting about 7 to 12 cycles. Each CDR3 protein is one row after TCRdb ran MiXCR on the 5' RACE reads. The profile shows around 800,000 distinct CDR3 sequences, approximately 55% of them singletons. The sequencing sample was made of blood. The receptors were sampled from an elderly man in good health.

The chain is built from TRBV2 and TRBJ2-5, with 8 bases lining up with TRBD1. The J call may be incorrect, as the DNA end agrees better with TRBJ2-7. From germline, CDR1 is SNHLY and CDR2 FYNNEI. There are 14 residues in the CDR3. The CDR3 DNA is TGTGCCAGCAGTCGGGACAGGATCTCCTACGAGCAGTACTTC. As protein: CASSRDRISYEQYF.

The V and J genes are TRBV12-3 or TRBV12-4 and TRBJ2-3, with D possibly matching TRBD2 (5 bases). The CDR3 extends over 16 amino acids. The ends were cut back, 1 base at V and 4 bases at J, with 15 bases in the middle. The CDR3 DNA reads TGTGCCAGCAGTTTAGGAAGCAGGAGGACCGCAGATACGCAGTATTTT. Its protein product is CASSLGSRRTADTQYF.

This CDR3 is CSVEDLGLTKETQYF. The CDR3 DNA is TGCAGCGTTGAAGACCTTGGACTTACTAAAGAGACCCAGTACTTC. This chain connects TRBV29-1 to TRBJ2-4; D perhaps matches TRBD2 (5 bases). The end of the DNA fits TRBJ2-5 better, so the J call may be wrong. This CDR3 region has 15 residues. Germline CDR1 is SQVTM and CDR2 is ANQGSEA.

This chain links TRBV6-6 with TRBJ2-7; possibly TRBD2 for D (7 bases). The better agreement between TRBJ2-5 and the DNA end casts doubt on the J call. Germline V gene sequence: CDR1 MNHNY, CDR2 SVGAGI (reference sequence). The CDR3 consists of 13 residues. This CDR3 reads CASSPAGAETQYF. The CDR3 DNA is TGTGCCAGCAGCCCTGCGGGGGCGGAGACCCAGTACTTC.

V gene TRBV20-1 combines with J gene TRBJ2-3; no reliable D call. V lost 5 bases and J lost 0, with 9 bases in between. Germline lookup yields CDR1 DFQATT and CDR2 SNEGSKA (reference sequence). This CDR3 comprises 13 residues. DNA for the CDR3: TGCAGTGCTCGACTTCCAAGCACAGATACGCAGTATTTT. Protein: CSARLPSTDTQYF.